Presented here are 8 T cell receptor beta chains from one specimen sequenced in a study of T cell repertoires in cytomegalovirus infection. One entry per CDR3 protein results from TCRdb running MiXCR on the reads. The sample has hundreds of thousands of distinct CDR3 sequences, about 40% seen once; the top ten hold 2.5% to 3.5%. The sequencing input was PBMCs. These receptors came from a human donor in good health (CMV status not recorded). Some clones in this sample may be carry-over from other donors' samples.

The chain couples TRBV6-2 or TRBV6-3 to TRBJ2-1, with 11 bases lining up with TRBD2. Trimming cost V 2 bases and J 8 bases; bases outside gene matches: 2. The CDR3 spans 14 residues. Germline V lookup: CDR1 MNHEY, CDR2 SVGEGT. The CDR3 bases are TGTGCCAGCAGTTACCGGGGACTAGCGGATGAGCAGTTCTTC. It specifies CASSYRGLADEQFF.

The chain links TRBV7-2 to TRBJ1-1; maybe TRBD1 (5 bases). The CDR3 runs 16 residues. Trimming took off 5 bases at V and 4 bases at J, with 20 bases between the two ends. Per the germline V gene, CDR1 is SGHTA and CDR2 is FQGNSA. The CDR3 protein is CASSPLWGEVSTEAFF. The CDR3 DNA reads as TGTGCCAGCAGCCCTCTTTGGGGGGAAGTTTCCACTGAAGCTTTCTTT.

This chain joins TRBV5-4 and TRBJ2-3; D is possibly TRBD1 or TRBD2 (5 bases each). Germline CDR1 is SGHNT and CDR2 is YYREEE (reference sequence). CDR3 length: 17 amino acids. V was clipped by 4 bases and J by 7 bases, with 25 bases between them. As DNA, the CDR3 is TGTGCCAGCAGCAGGCCCGGGGCCACCAATGGGAAGAATACGCAGTATTTT. Protein: CASSRPGATNGKNTQYF.

This clonotype has a single count. The V call is TRBV28, the J call TRBJ2-6, with 10 bases matching TRBD2. Looked up from germline, CDR1 is MDHEN and CDR2 is SYDVKM. V dropped 4 bases and J dropped 2; count of bases not matched to a gene: 8. The CDR3 totals 18 residues. CDR3 sequence: CASSSPGLALPGANVLTF. The CDR3 DNA reads as TGTGCCAGCAGTTCTCCGGGACTAGCGTTACCTGGGGCCAACGTCCTGACTTTC. The entire variable domain, with the rest obtained from reference TRBV28 and TRBJ2-6, is as follows: DVKVTQSSRYLVKRTGEKVFLECVQDMDHENMFWYRQDPGLGLRLIYFSYDVKMKEKGDIPEGYSVSREKKERFSLILESASTNQTSMYLCASSSPGLALPGANVLTFGAGSRLTVL.

Details on this clonotype: Given a much more abundant clone one base away, this may be a read error. The V and J genes are TRBV7-2 and TRBJ2-5, with TRBD2 identical over 9 bases. CDR1 is SGHTA and CDR2 is FQGNSA in the germline V gene. This CDR3 contains 17 residues. For the CDR3, the DNA is TGTGTCAGCAGGCGGACCCCGGCTAGCGGGAACCAAGAGACCCAGTACTTC. This encodes CVSRRTPASGNQETQYF.

Turning to this clonotype: As the CDR3 is not closed by the conserved phenylalanine or tryptophan, this likely results from a read error. The rearrangement joins TRBV7-8 to TRBJ2-1; no definite D call. The CDR3 runs 12 residues. Trimming took 5 bases from V and 2 from J, leaving 4 bases between them. Looked up from germline, CDR1 is SGHVS and CDR2 is FQNEAQ. The CDR3 spells CASSRAYNEQFL. The CDR3 DNA sequence: TGTGCCAGCAGCCGCGCCTACAATGAGCAGTTCTTA.

This clonotype was recorded a few times. The rearrangement uses TRBV11-2 and TRBJ1-1, with a weak D call TRBD1 (5 bases). The CDR3 spans 14 residues. V was trimmed by 6 bases and J by 1 base, leaving 12 bases between them. Germline assignment: CDR1 SGHAT and CDR2 FQNNGV. In DNA, the CDR3 is TGTGCCAGCAGACTCAGGGTTGAGAACACTGAAGCTTTCTTT. Translating gives CASRLRVENTEAFF.

This clonotype was recorded a few times. The rearrangement uses TRBV5-1 and TRBJ1-6, with TRBD1 identical over 7 bases. V lost 0 bases and J lost 10; bases outside the gene matches: 7. Germline assignment: CDR1 SGHRS and CDR2 YFSETQ. The CDR3 extends over 15 amino acids. The CDR3 coding sequence is TGCGCCAGCAGCTTGGGACAGGGTCATCAGTCACCCCTCCACTTT. Translated, it gives CASSLGQGHQSPLHF. Drawing the rest from reference TRBV5-1 and TRBJ1-6, the complete variable domain is KAGVTQTPRYLIKTRGQQVTLSCSPISGHRSVSWYQQTPGQGLQFLFEYFSETQRNKGNFPGRFSGRQFSNSRSEMNVSTLELGDSALYLCASSLGQGHQSPLHFGNGTRLTVT.